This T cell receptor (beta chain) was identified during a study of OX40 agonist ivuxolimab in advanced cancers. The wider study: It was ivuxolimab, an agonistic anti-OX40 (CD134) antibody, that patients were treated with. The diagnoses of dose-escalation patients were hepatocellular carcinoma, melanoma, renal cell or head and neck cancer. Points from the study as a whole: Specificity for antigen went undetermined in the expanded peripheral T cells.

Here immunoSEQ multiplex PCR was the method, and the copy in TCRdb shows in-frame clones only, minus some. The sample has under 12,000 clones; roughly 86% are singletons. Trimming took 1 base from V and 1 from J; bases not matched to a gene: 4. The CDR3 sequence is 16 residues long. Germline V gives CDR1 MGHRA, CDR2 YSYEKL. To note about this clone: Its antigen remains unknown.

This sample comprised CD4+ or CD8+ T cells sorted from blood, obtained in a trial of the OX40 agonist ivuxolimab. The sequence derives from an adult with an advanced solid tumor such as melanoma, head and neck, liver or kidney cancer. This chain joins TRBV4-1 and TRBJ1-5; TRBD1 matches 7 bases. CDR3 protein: CASSQGTGWSNQPQHF. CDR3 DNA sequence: TGCGCCAGCAGCCAAGGGACAGGTTGGAGCAATCAGCCCCAGCATTTT.